The 26 T cell receptor beta chains presented below share a single source sample, sequenced in a study of spatial heterogeneity in lung cancer. TCRdb re-called the 5' RACE reads with MiXCR, one entry per CDR3 protein. The sample has 90,000 or so distinct CDR3 sequences; approximately 8.6% are singletons. The time point here: sample taken at primary tumor resection. Whole RNA, which was extracted from tumor, nontumor lung tissue or frozen PBMC, was sequenced without any cell sorting. Specimen: PBMCs, collected at surgery. Every receptor here comes from a male donor with early-stage non-small cell lung cancer.

This clonotype was picked up many times. This sequence joins TRBV4-3 and TRBJ2-2; D is unresolved. V gave up 3 bases and J gave up 4 bases, with 12 bases separating them. There are 15 residues in the CDR3. Germline V CDR1 and CDR2: LGHNA, YSLEER. Written as DNA, the CDR3 is TGCGCCAGCAGCCAGCCTCAGAGTCGCACCGGGGAGCTGTTTTTT. This translates into CASSQPQSRTGELFF.

This clonotype was recorded many times. V is TRBV15 and J is TRBJ2-1; D call uncertain. CDR3 length equals 13 residues. In germline, CDR1 is LNHNV, CDR2 YYDKDF (reference sequence). Trimming shortened V by 1 base and J by 10 bases, and 11 bases separated the two germline ends. This CDR3 reads CATSRGGYQEQFF. The CDR3, as DNA: TGTGCCACCAGCAGAGGTGGCTACCAAGAGCAGTTCTTC.

This clonotype was observed a handful of times. This rearrangement joins TRBV3-1 to TRBJ2-5; a possible D gene is TRBD1 (5 bases). The CDR3 consists of 15 residues. With 8 bases removed from V and 2 bases from J, the gap between germline ends came to 18 bases. CDR1 and CDR2 (germline): LGHDT, YNNKEL (reference sequence). The CDR3 protein is CASVPIQGRQETQYF. The CDR3, as DNA: TGTGCCAGCGTGCCAATCCAGGGTAGACAAGAGACCCAGTACTTC.

A remark on this clonotype: One junction end does not reproduce the germline sequence, and a read error may be involved. The genes are TRBV10-3 and TRBJ2-2; tentative D call: TRBD2 (6 bases). Germline V gene data show CDR1 as ENHRY and CDR2 as SYGVKD. The CDR3 runs to 14 residues. CDR3 nucleotide sequence: TGTGCCTCCAGCGGAGCGGGTCAAGCCGGGGAGATGTTTTTT. Translating gives CASSGAGQAGEMFF.

The table lists this clonotype with a few counts. In DNA, the CDR3 is TGTGCCAGCAGCGAAGCGCGTGGACAGGGGGGAAACACCATATATTTT. It translates to CASSEARGQGGNTIYF. The chain links TRBV21-1 to TRBJ1-3; the table calls TRBD1, which could not be checked here. TRBV21-1 is designated a pseudogene. The CDR3 loop spans 16 amino acids.

This clonotype was counted ten times or more. This chain links TRBV7-8 with TRBJ1-5; possibly TRBD1 for D (5 bases). Trimming removed 5 bases from V and 0 bases from J, with 8 bases in between. CDR3 size: 14 residues. Germline-derived CDR1 and CDR2 are SGHVS and FQNEAQ. The CDR3 DNA follows: TGTGCCAGCAGCCTTGACAGTAGCAATCAGCCCCAGCATTTT. This translates into CASSLDSSNQPQHF.

In its sample, this clonotype was seen a few times. The V call is TRBV10-2, the J call TRBJ2-1; 8 bases are a match to TRBD2. J lost 4 bases, V lost 6 bases, and 8 bases had no gene match. The CDR3 covers 15 residues. CDR1 and CDR2 (germline): WSHSY, SAAADI. CDR3 loop: CASRIGGGNYNEQFF. As DNA, the CDR3 is TGCGCCAGCAGAATAGGCGGGGGGAATTACAATGAGCAGTTCTTC.

This clonotype has at least ten counts. The chain joins TRBV29-1 to TRBJ2-1; 7 bases align to TRBD2. Germline CDR1 SQVTM, CDR2 ANQGSEA. The CDR3 loop spans 14 amino acids. Trimming cost V 8 bases and J 4 bases; bases outside gene matches: 11. The CDR3 sequence is CSIRLSGKYNEQFF. The DNA for the CDR3 is TGCAGCATTAGGTTAAGCGGGAAGTACAATGAGCAGTTCTTC.

The V call is TRBV28, the J call TRBJ2-4; D is undetermined. The V end was cut by 4 bases, the J end by 1 base, with 11 bases between. The CDR3 has 15 residues. The V gene's germline CDR1 is MDHEN and CDR2 SYDVKM. CDR3: CASSYSRLAKNIQYF. The CDR3 DNA reads TGTGCCAGCAGTTACTCCAGGTTGGCCAAAAACATTCAGTACTTC.

This sequence joins TRBV10-3 and TRBJ2-1; 8 nucleotides agree with TRBD1. This CDR3 spans 14 amino acids. V lost 4 bases to trimming and J lost 7 bases; unmatched junction nucleotides: 6. Germline CDR1 reads ENHRY; CDR2 reads SYGVKD. The CDR3 DNA follows: TGTGCCATCAGTGGTCAGGGGGCGCGAAATGAGCAGTTCTTC. It translates to CAISGQGARNEQFF.

Many counts were recorded for this clonotype. V gene TRBV28 combines with J gene TRBJ2-3; D tentatively reads TRBD1 or TRBD2 (6 bases each). The germline CDR1 and CDR2 sequences are MDHEN and SYDVKM. This CDR3 has 16 amino acids. Trimming stripped 6 bases from V and 1 base from J, with 17 bases between. The CDR3 spells CASSPAGGPRTDTQYF. The DNA of the CDR3 is TGTGCCAGCAGCCCCGCCGGGGGCCCTCGCACAGATACGCAGTATTTT.

This clonotype was observed at least ten times. The chain is built from TRBV20-1 and TRBJ2-3; D call uncertain. The CDR3 contains 12 residues. In germline, CDR1 is DFQATT, CDR2 SNEGSKA (reference sequence). V was shortened by 5 bases and J by 5 bases, with 11 bases between the two germline ends. This chain's CDR3 is CSAPAPGDTQYF. The CDR3 coding sequence is TGCAGTGCTCCGGCCCCAGGAGATACGCAGTATTTT.

This clonotype was counted between two and nine times. The J gene is TRBJ1-1, the V gene TRBV11-1; D remains unclear. Deletions cut 5 bases from V and 1 base from J, with 14 bases between. The CDR3 consists of 15 residues. Germline CDR1 is SGHAT and CDR2 is FQDESV (reference sequence). The CDR3 coding sequence is TGTGCCAGCAGCCTATATTCCGAGAGGAACACTGAAGCTTTCTTT. It is translated as CASSLYSERNTEAFF.

The CDR3 nucleotides are TGTGCCAGCAACCAGTTTAGGGACACCCGAAACATTCAGTACTTC. Amino acids: CASNQFRDTRNIQYF. The rearrangement links TRBV28 to TRBJ2-4, with D perhaps matching TRBD1 (6 bases). The V and J ends lost 7 bases and 6 bases respectively, with 19 bases between them. The CDR3 sequence is 15 residues long. Germline values: CDR1 MDHEN, CDR2 SYDVKM. The full variable domain, rest sourced from reference TRBV28 and TRBJ2-4, is DVKVTQSSRYLVKRTGEKVFLECVQDMDHENMFWYRQDPGLGLRLIYFSYDVKMKEKGDIPEGYSVSREKKERFSLILESASTNQTSMYLCASNQFRDTRNIQYFGAGTRLSVL.

In its sample, this clonotype was seen a few times. The CDR3 region has the DNA TGTGCCAGCAGTTCGGGATGGGGGGGCAATGAGCAGTTCTTC. Amino acid sequence: CASSSGWGGNEQFF. V is TRBV28 and J is TRBJ2-1, with TRBD2 identical over 7 bases. Trimming took 4 bases from V and 6 from J; bases not matched to a gene: 6. The CDR3 is made up of 14 amino acids. CDR1 and CDR2 (germline): MDHEN, SYDVKM.

V usage is TRBV19 and J usage is TRBJ1-1, with D possibly being TRBD1 (5 bases). Trimming removed 1 base at V and 6 bases at J, with 12 bases between. CDR1 is LNHDA, CDR2 SQIVND, per germline (reference sequence). The CDR3 is 14 amino acids. CDR3 loop: CASSIAGLRAEAFF. The CDR3 DNA sequence: TGTGCCAGTAGTATAGCAGGGCTTCGGGCTGAAGCTTTCTTT.

There are a few counts of this clonotype. V and J are TRBV2 and TRBJ2-3, with unresolved D. From germline, CDR1 is SNHLY and CDR2 FYNNEI. This CDR3 region has 13 residues. Trimming left V 4 bases short and J 1 base short, with 6 bases between. CDR3 sequence: CASSGAGTDTQYF. The CDR3, as DNA: TGTGCCAGCAGTGGGGCGGGCACAGATACGCAGTATTTT.

This clonotype was seen more than once but under ten times. The V gene is TRBV6-2 or TRBV6-3, the J gene TRBJ2-1; D assignment may be TRBD1 or TRBD2 (5 bases each). The CDR3 spans 15 residues. Germline V gives CDR1 MNHEY, CDR2 SVGEGT. Trimming left V 6 bases short and J 16 bases short, with 28 bases between. The CDR3 DNA reads as TGTGCCAGCAGCTCCGGGACCATAGGAACCCATGGAGCTTTCTTC. Amino acid sequence: CASSSGTIGTHGAFF.

This clonotype appeared a few times. Written as DNA, the CDR3 is TGTGCCAGCACCCCGCGGAGAGCGGATGAGCAGTTCTTC. Protein product: CASTPRRADEQFF. The rearrangement uses TRBV2 and TRBJ2-1; tentatively, D is TRBD2 (5 bases). Trimming left V 7 bases short and J 8 bases short, with 15 bases between. The V gene's germline CDR1 is SNHLY and CDR2 FYNNEI. This CDR3 is built from 13 residues.

Ten or more counts support this clonotype. This chain connects TRBV5-4 to TRBJ2-4, with TRBD2 identical over 9 bases. The V gene end was trimmed by 3 bases and the J gene end by 2 bases; junction bases not matched to a gene: 9. Germline CDR1 is SGHNT and CDR2 is YYREEE (reference sequence). The CDR3 is made up of 17 amino acids. In DNA, the CDR3 is TGTGCCAGCAGCTCGGGTGTAGCGGGAGTTTCCAAAAACATTCAGTACTTC. Amino acids: CASSSGVAGVSKNIQYF.

The rearrangement uses TRBV29-1 and TRBJ2-7; no definite D call. The CDR3 sequence is 12 residues long. In germline, CDR1 is SQVTM, CDR2 ANQGSEA. V was pared by 7 bases and J by 2 bases, with 12 bases between. CDR3 in amino acids: CSADDTAYEQYF. The CDR3 nucleotides read TGCAGCGCAGACGACACCGCCTACGAGCAGTACTTC.

The table lists this clonotype with many counts. V usage is TRBV4-3 and J usage is TRBJ2-1; 9 bases agree with TRBD2. With V trimmed by 0 bases and J by 2 bases, 5 bases remained unmatched. Germline V gene sequence: CDR1 LGHNA, CDR2 YSLEER. The CDR3 is made up of 17 amino acids. The CDR3 DNA is TGCGCCAGCAGCCAAGACTTAGCGGGAGAACCCTACAATGAGCAGTTCTTC. Translating gives CASSQDLAGEPYNEQFF.

In this sample, this clonotype turned up many times. The chain is built from TRBV20-1 and TRBJ1-5; D is perhaps TRBD1 (5 bases). The CDR3 extends over 15 amino acids. V was pared by 6 bases and J by 4 bases, with 19 bases between. Per germline, CDR1 DFQATT and CDR2 SNEGSKA (reference sequence). CDR3 residues: CSALVLGVRNQPQHF. For the CDR3, the DNA is TGCAGTGCCCTCGTGTTAGGGGTGAGGAATCAGCCCCAGCATTTT.

With regard to this clonotype: A read error may produce the germline difference seen at one junction end. The rearrangement uses TRBV10-3 and TRBJ2-3, with 12 positions matching TRBD2. Germline CDR1 reads ENHRY; CDR2 reads SYGVKD. The CDR3 sequence is 16 residues long. CDR3 protein: CTISESGLAGTDTQYF. The CDR3 DNA follows: TGTACCATCAGTGAGTCCGGACTAGCGGGGACAGATACGCAGTATTTT.

V is TRBV24-1 and J is TRBJ2-3; D could derive from TRBD1 or TRBD2 (5 bases each). V lost 6 bases and J 4 bases, leaving 13 bases between the germline ends. The CDR3 sequence is 14 residues long. CDR1 KGHDR and CDR2 SFDVKD come from the germline V gene. The CDR3 DNA is TGTGCCACCAGTCGAGGGTCGGGGCCAGATACGCAGTATTTT. It yields the protein CATSRGSGPDTQYF.

Ten or more counts support this clonotype. This chain links TRBV28 with TRBJ2-1; D uncertain. CDR3 length equals 14 residues. CDR1 is MDHEN and CDR2 is SYDVKM in the germline V gene. The ends were cut back, 5 bases at V and 0 bases at J, with 8 bases in the middle. In DNA form, the CDR3 reads TGTGCCAGCAGTCCAGGACGCTCCTACAATGAGCAGTTCTTC. It yields the protein CASSPGRSYNEQFF.